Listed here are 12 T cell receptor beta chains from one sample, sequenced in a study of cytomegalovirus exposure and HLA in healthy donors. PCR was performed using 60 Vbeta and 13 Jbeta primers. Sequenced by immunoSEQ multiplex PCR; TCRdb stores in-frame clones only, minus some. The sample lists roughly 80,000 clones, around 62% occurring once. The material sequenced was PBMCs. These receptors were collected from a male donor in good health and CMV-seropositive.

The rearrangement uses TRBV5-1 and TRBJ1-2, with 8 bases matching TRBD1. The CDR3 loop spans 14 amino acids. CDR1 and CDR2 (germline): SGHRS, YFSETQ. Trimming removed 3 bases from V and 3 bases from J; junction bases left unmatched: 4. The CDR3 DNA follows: TGCGCCAGCAGCTCCTCAGGGGGCGACTATGGCTACACCTTC. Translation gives CASSSSGGDYGYTF.

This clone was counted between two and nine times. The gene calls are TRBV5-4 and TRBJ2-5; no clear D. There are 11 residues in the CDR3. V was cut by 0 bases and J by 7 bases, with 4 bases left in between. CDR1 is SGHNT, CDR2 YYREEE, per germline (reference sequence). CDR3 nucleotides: TGTGCCAGCAGCTTGGGAGGGACCCAGTACTTC. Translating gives CASSLGGTQYF.

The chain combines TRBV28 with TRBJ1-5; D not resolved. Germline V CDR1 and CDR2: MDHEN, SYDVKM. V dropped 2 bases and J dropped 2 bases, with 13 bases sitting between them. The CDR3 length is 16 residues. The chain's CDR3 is CASSLREGFGNQPQHF. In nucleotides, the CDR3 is TGTGCCAGCAGTTTAAGGGAGGGATTTGGCAATCAGCCCCAGCATTTT.

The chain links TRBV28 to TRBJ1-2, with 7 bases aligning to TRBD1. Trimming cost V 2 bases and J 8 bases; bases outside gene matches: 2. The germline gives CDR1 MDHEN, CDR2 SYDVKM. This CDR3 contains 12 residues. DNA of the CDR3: TGTGCCAGCAGTTTAAACAGGGGCGGCTACACCTTC. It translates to CASSLNRGGYTF.

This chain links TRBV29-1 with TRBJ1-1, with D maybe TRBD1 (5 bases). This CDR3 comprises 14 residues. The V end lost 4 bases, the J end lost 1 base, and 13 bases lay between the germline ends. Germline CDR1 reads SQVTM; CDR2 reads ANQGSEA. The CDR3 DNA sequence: TGCAGCGTTGTGGGGGGATTTGGGAACACTGAAGCTTTCTTT. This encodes CSVVGGFGNTEAFF.

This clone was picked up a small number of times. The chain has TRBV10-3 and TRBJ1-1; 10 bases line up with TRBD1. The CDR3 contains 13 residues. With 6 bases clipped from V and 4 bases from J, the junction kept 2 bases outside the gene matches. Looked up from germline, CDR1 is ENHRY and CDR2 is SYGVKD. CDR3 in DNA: TGTGCCATCAGAAGGACAGGGGGCACTGAAGCTTTCTTT. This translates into CAIRRTGGTEAFF.

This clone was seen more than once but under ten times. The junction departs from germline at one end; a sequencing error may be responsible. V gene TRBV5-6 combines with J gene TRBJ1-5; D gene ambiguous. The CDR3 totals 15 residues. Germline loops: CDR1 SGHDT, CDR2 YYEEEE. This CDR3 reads CPSSSTGELNQPQHF. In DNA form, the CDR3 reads TGTCCCAGCAGCTCCACCGGGGAACTCAATCAGCCCCAGCATTTT.

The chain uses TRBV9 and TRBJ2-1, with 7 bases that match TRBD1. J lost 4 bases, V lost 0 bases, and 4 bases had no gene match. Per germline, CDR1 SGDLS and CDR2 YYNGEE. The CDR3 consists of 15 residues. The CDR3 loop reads CASSVGGDSYNEQFF. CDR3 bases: TGTGCCAGCAGCGTAGGAGGGGACAGTTACAATGAGCAGTTCTTC.

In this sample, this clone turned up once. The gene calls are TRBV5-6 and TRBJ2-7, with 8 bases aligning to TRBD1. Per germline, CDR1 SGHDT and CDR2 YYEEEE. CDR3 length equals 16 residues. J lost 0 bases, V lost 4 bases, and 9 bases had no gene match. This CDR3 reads CASSLKRQGSSYEQYF. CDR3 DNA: TGTGCCAGCAGCCTGAAACGACAGGGGAGCTCCTACGAGCAGTACTTC. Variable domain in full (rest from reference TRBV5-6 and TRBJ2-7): DAGVTQSPTHLIKTRGQQVTLRCSPKSGHDTVSWYQQALGQGPQFIFQYYEEEERQRGNFPDRFSGHQFPNYSSELNVNALLLGDSALYLCASSLKRQGSSYEQYFGPGTRLTVT.

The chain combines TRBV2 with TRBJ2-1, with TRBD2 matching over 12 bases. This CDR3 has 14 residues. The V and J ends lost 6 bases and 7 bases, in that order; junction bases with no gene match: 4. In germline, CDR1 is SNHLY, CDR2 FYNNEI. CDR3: CASRTSGRANEQFF. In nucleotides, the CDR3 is TGTGCCAGCAGGACTAGCGGGAGAGCGAATGAGCAGTTCTTC. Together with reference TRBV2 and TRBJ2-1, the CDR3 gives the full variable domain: EPEVTQTPSHQVTQMGQEVILRCVPISNHLYFYWYRQILGQKVEFLVSFYNNEISEKSEIFDDQFSVERPDGSNFTLKIRSTKLEDSAMYFCASRTSGRANEQFFGPGTRLTVL.

The CDR3 here is CASSTGPGTEARGEKLFF. The CDR3 nucleotides read TGCGCCAGCAGCACCGGTCCCGGGACAGAGGCCCGGGGTGAAAAACTGTTTTTT. This sequence joins TRBV5-1 and TRBJ1-4, with 7 bases that match TRBD1. After removal of 4 bases from V and 7 bases from J, the junction contained 19 bases not matched to a gene. Looked up from germline, CDR1 is SGHRS and CDR2 is YFSETQ. The CDR3 has 18 residues.

CDR3 sequence reads: CASRLVCPSGRHGNQPQHF. Written as DNA, the CDR3 is TGTGCAAGTCGCTTAGTGTGCCCCAGCGGGAGGCATGGCAATCAGCCCCAGCATTTT. The chain recombines TRBV12-2 with TRBJ1-5. TRBV12-2 is annotated as a pseudogene. This CDR3 is built from 19 residues.